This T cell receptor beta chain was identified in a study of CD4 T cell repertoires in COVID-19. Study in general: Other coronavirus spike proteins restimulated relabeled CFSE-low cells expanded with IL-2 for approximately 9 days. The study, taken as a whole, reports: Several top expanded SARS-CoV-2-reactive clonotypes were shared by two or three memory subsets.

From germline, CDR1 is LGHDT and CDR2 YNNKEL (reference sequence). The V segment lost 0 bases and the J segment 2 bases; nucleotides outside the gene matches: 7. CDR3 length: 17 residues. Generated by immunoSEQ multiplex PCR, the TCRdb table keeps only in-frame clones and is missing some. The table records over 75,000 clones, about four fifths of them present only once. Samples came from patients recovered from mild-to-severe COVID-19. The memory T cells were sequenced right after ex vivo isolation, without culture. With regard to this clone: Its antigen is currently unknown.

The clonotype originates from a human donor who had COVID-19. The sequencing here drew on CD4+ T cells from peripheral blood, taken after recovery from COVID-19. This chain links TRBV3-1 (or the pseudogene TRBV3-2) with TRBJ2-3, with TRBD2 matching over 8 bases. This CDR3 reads CASSQDQTGGPTDTQYF. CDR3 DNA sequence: TGTGCCAGCAGCCAAGATCAGACGGGGGGGCCCACAGATACGCAGTATTTT.